The following is a T cell receptor beta chain sequence with its context. The antigen is undetermined. The data derive from a study of long-term antiretroviral therapy in people with HIV. Assay version v3.0 of immunoSEQ was used, and it was run at survey level. Here immunoSEQ multiplex PCR was the method, and the copy in TCRdb shows in-frame clones only, minus some. The sample shows about 30,000 clones, around nine tenths of them seen only once. Study-wide results and limits: Adherence to ART, viral resistance and therapy changes lacked any data. Repertoires with HIV possessed tighter CDR3 length spans than those of controls. Post-ART diversity increased but stayed below transplant donor controls. Clonal expansions arising prior to ART prevailed in the repertoire at every time point.

With 6 bases clipped from V and 0 bases from J, the junction kept 18 bases outside the gene matches. Looked up from germline, CDR1 is SNHLY and CDR2 is FYNNEI. The CDR3 is 21 amino acids. The sample consisted of unsorted PBMCs, taken 0.5 years after starting antiretroviral therapy. This clonotype originated in a woman aged 18-29 years with HIV. The chain carries TRBV2 and TRBJ2-1, with 12 nucleotides matching TRBD2. The CDR3 loop is CASSKTRLPGLAGFSYNEQFF. The DNA for the CDR3 is TGTGCCAGCAGCAAGACGAGACTACCGGGACTAGCGGGCTTCTCCTACAATGAGCAGTTCTTC.